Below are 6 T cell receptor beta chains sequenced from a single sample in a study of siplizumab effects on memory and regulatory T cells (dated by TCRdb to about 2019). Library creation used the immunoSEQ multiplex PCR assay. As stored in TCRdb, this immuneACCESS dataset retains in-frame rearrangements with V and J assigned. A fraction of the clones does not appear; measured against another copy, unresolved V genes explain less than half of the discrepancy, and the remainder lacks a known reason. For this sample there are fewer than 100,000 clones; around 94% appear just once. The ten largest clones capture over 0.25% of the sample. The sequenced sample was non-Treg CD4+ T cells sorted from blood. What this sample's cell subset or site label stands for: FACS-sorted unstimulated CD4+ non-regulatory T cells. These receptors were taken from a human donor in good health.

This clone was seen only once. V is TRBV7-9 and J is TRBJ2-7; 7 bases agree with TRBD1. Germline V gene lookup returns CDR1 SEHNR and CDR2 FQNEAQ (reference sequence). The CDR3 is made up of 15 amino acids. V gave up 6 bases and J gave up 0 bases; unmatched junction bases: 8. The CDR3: CASRPRTGGSYEQYF. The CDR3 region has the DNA TGTGCCAGCAGACCCAGGACAGGTGGCTCCTACGAGCAGTACTTC.

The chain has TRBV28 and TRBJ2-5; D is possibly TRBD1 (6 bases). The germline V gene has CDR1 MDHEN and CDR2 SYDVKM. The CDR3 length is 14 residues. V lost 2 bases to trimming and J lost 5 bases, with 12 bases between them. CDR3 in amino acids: CASSLPDRRETQYF. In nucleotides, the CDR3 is TGTGCCAGCAGTTTACCAGACAGGCGGGAGACCCAGTACTTC.

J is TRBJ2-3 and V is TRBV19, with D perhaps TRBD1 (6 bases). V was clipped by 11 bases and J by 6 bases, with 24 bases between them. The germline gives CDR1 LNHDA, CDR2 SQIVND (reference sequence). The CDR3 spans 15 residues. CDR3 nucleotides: TGTGCCTCAAGTCGGGACGGGAACACAGGGGATACGCAGTATTTT. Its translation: CASSRDGNTGDTQYF.

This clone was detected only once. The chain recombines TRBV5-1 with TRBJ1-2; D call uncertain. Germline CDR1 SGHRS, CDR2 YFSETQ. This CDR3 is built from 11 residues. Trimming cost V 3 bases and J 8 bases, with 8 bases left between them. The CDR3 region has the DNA TGCGCCAGCAGCTCCGGAGCCGGCTACACCTTC. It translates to CASSSGAGYTF.

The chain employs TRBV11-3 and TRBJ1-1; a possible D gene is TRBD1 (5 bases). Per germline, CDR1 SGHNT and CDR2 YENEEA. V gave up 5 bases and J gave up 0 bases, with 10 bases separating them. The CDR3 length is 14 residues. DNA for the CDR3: TGTGCCAGCAGCGGGGGACGGATGAACACTGAAGCTTTCTTT. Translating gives CASSGGRMNTEAFF.

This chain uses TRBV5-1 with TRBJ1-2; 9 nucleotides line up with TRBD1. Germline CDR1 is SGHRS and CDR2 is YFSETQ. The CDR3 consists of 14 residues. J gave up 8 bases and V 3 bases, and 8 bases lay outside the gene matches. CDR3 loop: CASSSGGQGMGYTF. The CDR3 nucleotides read TGCGCCAGCAGCTCGGGGGGACAGGGCATGGGCTACACCTTC. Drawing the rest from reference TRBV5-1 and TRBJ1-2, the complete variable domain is KAGVTQTPRYLIKTRGQQVTLSCSPISGHRSVSWYQQTPGQGLQFLFEYFSETQRNKGNFPGRFSGRQFSNSRSEMNVSTLELGDSALYLCASSSGGQGMGYTFGSGTRLTVV.